The rows below give T cell receptor beta chains drawn from one sample of a study of CXCR3-negative and CXCR3-positive naive CD8 T cells. TCRdb re-called the 5' RACE reads and shows each CDR3 protein once, DNA omitted. This sample lists 150,000 to 170,000 distinct CDR3 sequences; its ten largest clones have 0.45% to 0.55%. Sample: naive CXCR3+ CD8+ T cells from blood. All receptors derive from a human donor in good health. Some clones in this sample may be carry-over from other donors' samples. Both conserved end residues are part of each CDR3.

TRBJ2-2	TRBV15	CATSRSRAGELFF
TRBJ1-1	TRBV21-1	CASIPGADGTEAFF
TRBJ2-5	TRBV9	CASSVHLRGPLKKETQYF
TRBJ1-1	TRBV4-1	CASSQVVSAGMNTEAFF
TRBJ1-2	TRBV6-5	CASSPYSAGYTF
TRBJ1-4	TRBV10-1	CASSETSRTNEKLFF
TRBJ1-6	TRBV28	CAESGHLRSPLHF
TRBJ1-5	TRBV19	CASRDRGRPLGNQPQHF
TRBJ2-3	TRBV28	CASSPSGTSVYF
TRBJ1-2	TRBV29-1	CSVEDKNNYGYTF
TRBJ1-1	TRBV27	CASSFAGGTEAFF
TRBJ2-3	TRBV15	CATSRGTSGLDTQYF
TRBJ1-1	TRBV28	CASRAPGYGRNTEAFF
TRBJ1-1	TRBV15	CATSSLQMNTEAFF
TRBJ2-1	TRBV5-6	CASSPTSLHEQFF
TRBJ1-1	TRBV29-1	CSVEDRTGEAFF
TRBJ1-5	TRBV4-1	CASSQDPAPLGNQPQHF
TRBJ2-7	TRBV27	CASSLTGGYYEQYF
TRBJ2-1	TRBV10-1	CASSETLVREQFF
TRBJ2-1	TRBV10-3	CAITPGQVTGEQFF
TRBJ2-5	TRBV5-6	CASSLASWNLAYQETQYF
TRBJ2-1	TRBV11-2	CASSLERLLSSYNEQFF
TRBJ1-5	TRBV5-5	CASSMTPRGSVNQPQHF
TRBJ2-1	TRBV2	CARRGKTSGVYDEQFF
TRBJ1-2	TRBV20-1	CSARDGQDYGYTF
TRBJ2-7	TRBV14	CASSRWGGSEQYF
TRBJ1-1	TRBV27	CASSLSSRVEAFF
TRBJ2-7	TRBV12-3/TRBV12-4	CASSLGDSWAYEQYF
TRBJ2-2	TRBV28	CASSFYRSFGGELFF
TRBJ2-5	TRBV25-1	CASSEGATGTAVAGGVQETQYF
TRBJ2-7	TRBV7-2	CASSPATSSAEQYF
TRBJ1-6	TRBV4-1	CASSRTEEEIPLHF
TRBJ2-7	TRBV28	CASSFTGGFIYREQYF
TRBJ2-7	TRBV4-2	CASSHGLAGAEQYF
TRBJ1-1	TRBV20-1	CSARYDREAFF
TRBJ2-3	TRBV27	CASSLLGPEDTQYF
TRBJ2-5	TRBV3-1	CASSHPSRTGQETQYF
TRBJ2-7	TRBV29-1	CSVRLAGAYEQYF
TRBJ2-1	TRBV6-2/TRBV6-3	CASSAGGNEQFF
TRBJ1-5	TRBV5-1	CASSLAWPAKGSNQPQHF
TRBJ1-2	TRBV4-3	CASSQGQYSYGYTF
TRBJ2-2	TRBV9	CASSPGGGGTGELFF
TRBJ1-1	TRBV4-1	CASSQGAGLNTEAFF
TRBJ2-3	TRBV7-9	CASSSIPVDRGRTDTQYF
TRBJ2-7	TRBV28	CASSFSWEGIAGTAVSYEQYF